The rows below give T cell receptor beta chains drawn from one sample of a study of control samples from healthy donors and cancer patients. Only in-frame clones appear in the TCRdb table, and some are missing; sequencing was by immunoSEQ multiplex PCR. The sample shows approximately 150,000 clones, 85% to 95% of them seen only once. Sample: blood. Receptors originate from a woman aged 18 to 35 in good health. The CDR3 runs from the conserved cysteine through the conserved F or W. Fields, in order: CDR3 length, D gene, V gene, J gene, CDR3 protein, CDR3 DNA. D genes are given only for firm matches.

cdr3_length: 14
d_call: NA
v_call: TRBV19
j_call: TRBJ1-3
cdr3_aa: CASQRGDSGNTIYF
cdr3_nt: TGTGCCAGCCAGAGGGGGGACTCTGGAAACACCATATATTTT

cdr3_length: 16
d_call: TRBD1
v_call: TRBV7-9
j_call: TRBJ1-2
cdr3_aa: CASSLLGSGEGGGYTF
cdr3_nt: TGTGCCAGCAGCTTATTGGGATCTGGGGAAGGGGGCGGCTACACCTTC

cdr3_length: 16
d_call: TRBD1
v_call: TRBV12-5
j_call: TRBJ1-1
cdr3_aa: CASGPGTGPLNTEAFF
cdr3_nt: TGTGCTAGTGGTCCCGGGACAGGGCCCTTGAACACTGAAGCTTTCTTT

cdr3_length: 15
d_call: NA
v_call: TRBV15
j_call: TRBJ1-4
cdr3_aa: CATSRDSRGNEKLFF
cdr3_nt: TGTGCCACCAGCAGAGATTCGAGGGGTAATGAAAAACTGTTTTTT

cdr3_length: 15
d_call: NA
v_call: TRBV2
j_call: TRBJ1-3
cdr3_aa: CASSKGIPYGNTIYF
cdr3_nt: TGTGCCAGCAGTAAGGGGATACCATACGGAAACACCATATATTTT

cdr3_length: 12
d_call: NA
v_call: TRBV11-3
j_call: TRBJ1-1
cdr3_aa: CASSLRSTEAFF
cdr3_nt: TGTGCCAGCAGCTTAAGGAGCACTGAAGCTTTCTTT

cdr3_length: 15
d_call: TRBD2
v_call: TRBV11-2
j_call: TRBJ2-5
cdr3_aa: CASNPLGRERETQYF
cdr3_nt: TGTGCCAGCAACCCACTAGGGAGGGAAAGGGAGACCCAGTACTTC

cdr3_length: 15
d_call: NA
v_call: TRBV5-1
j_call: TRBJ1-1
cdr3_aa: CASSFGHRANTEAFF
cdr3_nt: TGCGCCAGCAGCTTTGGGCACAGGGCGAACACTGAAGCTTTCTTT

cdr3_length: 12
d_call: NA
v_call: TRBV2
j_call: TRBJ2-7
cdr3_aa: CASDLRGVEQYF
cdr3_nt: TGTGCCAGCGACCTTAGGGGAGTCGAGCAGTACTTC

cdr3_length: 15
d_call: NA
v_call: TRBV18
j_call: TRBJ1-2
cdr3_aa: CASSPQGKEDYGYTF
cdr3_nt: TGTGCCAGCTCGCCGCAAGGAAAGGAAGACTATGGCTACACCTTC

cdr3_length: 17
d_call: TRBD2
v_call: TRBV7-2
j_call: TRBJ2-7
cdr3_aa: CASSLPRASGSSYEQYF
cdr3_nt: TGTGCCAGCAGCTTACCCCGGGCTAGCGGGAGCTCCTACGAGCAGTACTTC

cdr3_length: 16
d_call: NA
v_call: TRBV19
j_call: TRBJ2-2
cdr3_aa: CASSMLGAVNTGELFF
cdr3_nt: TGTGCCAGTAGTATGTTGGGGGCCGTGAACACCGGGGAGCTGTTTTTT

cdr3_length: 15
d_call: TRBD1
v_call: TRBV18
j_call: TRBJ1-5
cdr3_aa: CASSLQGYGNQPQHF
cdr3_nt: TGTGCCAGCTCTCTACAGGGGTACGGCAATCAGCCCCAGCATTTT

cdr3_length: 13
d_call: NA
v_call: TRBV7-9
j_call: TRBJ2-2
cdr3_aa: CASSVGAPGELFF
cdr3_nt: TGTGCCAGCAGCGTCGGGGCTCCCGGGGAGCTGTTTTTT

cdr3_length: 18
d_call: TRBD2
v_call: TRBV7-6
j_call: TRBJ2-2
cdr3_aa: CASSGRLAGLRNTGELFF
cdr3_nt: TGTGCCAGCAGCGGCCGACTAGCGGGACTTAGGAACACCGGGGAGCTGTTTTTT

cdr3_length: 16
d_call: NA
v_call: TRBV21-1
j_call: TRBJ2-7
cdr3_aa: CASSTGQATSSYEQYF
cdr3_nt: TGTGCCAGCAGCACCGGACAGGCTACAAGCTCCTACGAGCAGTACTTC